This TCR beta chain was obtained from a study of T cell changes during pregnancy in multiple sclerosis. The CDR3 consists of 16 residues. The germline V gene has CDR1 SGHVS and CDR2 FNYEAQ. Trimming pared 0 bases from V and 4 bases from J, leaving 15 bases between. Method: immunoSEQ multiplex PCR; TCRdb's copy keeps in-frame clones and lacks some. The sample lists under 60,000 clones; over 80% were seen once. The gene calls are TRBV7-6 and TRBJ1-2; TRBD1 might be the D (5 bases). The sample here was CD4+ T cells from peripheral blood mononuclear cells, taken in the third trimester of pregnancy. This TCR derives from a female donor with multiple sclerosis, enrolled in a pregnancy study. The CDR3 DNA reads as TGTGCCAGCAGCTTAGCATTTGGGGCCCTCTCCTATGGCTACACCTTC. Amino acid sequence: CASSLAFGALSYGYTF.